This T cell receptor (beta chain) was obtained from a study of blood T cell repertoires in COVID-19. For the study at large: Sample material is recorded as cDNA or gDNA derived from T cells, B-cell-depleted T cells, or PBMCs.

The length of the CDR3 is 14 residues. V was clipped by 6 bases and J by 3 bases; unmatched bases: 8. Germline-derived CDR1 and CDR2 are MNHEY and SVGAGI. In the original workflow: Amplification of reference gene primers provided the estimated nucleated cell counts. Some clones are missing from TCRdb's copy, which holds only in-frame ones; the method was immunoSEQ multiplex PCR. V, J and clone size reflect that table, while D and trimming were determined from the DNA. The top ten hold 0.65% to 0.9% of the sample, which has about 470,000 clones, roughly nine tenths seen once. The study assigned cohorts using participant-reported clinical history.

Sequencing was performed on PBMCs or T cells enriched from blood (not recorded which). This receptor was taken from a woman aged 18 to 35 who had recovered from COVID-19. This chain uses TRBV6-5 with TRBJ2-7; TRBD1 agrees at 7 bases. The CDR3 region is CASRRPGTDYEQYF. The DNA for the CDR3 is TGTGCCAGCAGGCGCCCCGGGACAGACTACGAGCAGTACTTC.